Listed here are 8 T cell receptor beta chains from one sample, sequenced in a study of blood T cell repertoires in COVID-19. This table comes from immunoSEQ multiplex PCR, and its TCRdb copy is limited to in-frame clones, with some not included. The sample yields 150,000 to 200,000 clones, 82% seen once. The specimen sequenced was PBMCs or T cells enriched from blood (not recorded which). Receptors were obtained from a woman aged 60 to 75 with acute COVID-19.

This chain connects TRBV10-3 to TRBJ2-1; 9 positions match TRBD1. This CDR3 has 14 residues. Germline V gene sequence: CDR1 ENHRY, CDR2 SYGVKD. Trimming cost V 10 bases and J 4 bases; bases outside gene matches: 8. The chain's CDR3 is CATLGQGTYNEQFF. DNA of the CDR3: TGTGCCACCCTCGGACAGGGGACTTACAATGAGCAGTTCTTC.

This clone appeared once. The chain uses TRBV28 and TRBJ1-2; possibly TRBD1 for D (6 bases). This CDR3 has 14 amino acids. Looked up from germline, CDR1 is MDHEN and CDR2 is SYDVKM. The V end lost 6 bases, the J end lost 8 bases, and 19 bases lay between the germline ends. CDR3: CASSRGALYSGYTF. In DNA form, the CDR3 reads TGTGCCAGCAGCCGGGGGGCGCTGTATTCCGGCTACACCTTC.

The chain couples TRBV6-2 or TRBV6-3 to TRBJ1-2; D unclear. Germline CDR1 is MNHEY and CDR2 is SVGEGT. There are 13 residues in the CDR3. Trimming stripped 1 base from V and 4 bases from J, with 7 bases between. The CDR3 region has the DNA TGTGCCAGCAGTTACTTCTCGTCCTATGGCTACACCTTC. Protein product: CASSYFSSYGYTF.

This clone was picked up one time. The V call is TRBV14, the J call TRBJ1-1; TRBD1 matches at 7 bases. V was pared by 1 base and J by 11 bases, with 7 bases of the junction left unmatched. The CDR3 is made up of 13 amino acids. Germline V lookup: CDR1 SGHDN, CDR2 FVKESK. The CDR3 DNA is TGTGCCAGCAGCCAAGTAGGGGGCCTTGCGGCTTTCTTT. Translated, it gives CASSQVGGLAAFF.

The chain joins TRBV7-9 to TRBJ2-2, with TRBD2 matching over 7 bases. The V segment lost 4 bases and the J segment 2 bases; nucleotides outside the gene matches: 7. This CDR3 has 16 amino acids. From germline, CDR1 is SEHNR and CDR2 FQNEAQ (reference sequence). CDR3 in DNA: TGTGCCAGCAGCTCCGGGGGGAGCGGAAACACCGGGGAGCTGTTTTTT. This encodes CASSSGGSGNTGELFF.

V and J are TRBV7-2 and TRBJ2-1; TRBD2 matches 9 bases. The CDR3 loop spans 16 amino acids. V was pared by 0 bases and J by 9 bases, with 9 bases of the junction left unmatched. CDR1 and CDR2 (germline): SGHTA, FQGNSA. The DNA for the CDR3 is TGTGCCAGCAGCTTAGCGGGTTTGCGGGGGGGCGTTGAGCAGTTCTTC. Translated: CASSLAGLRGGVEQFF.

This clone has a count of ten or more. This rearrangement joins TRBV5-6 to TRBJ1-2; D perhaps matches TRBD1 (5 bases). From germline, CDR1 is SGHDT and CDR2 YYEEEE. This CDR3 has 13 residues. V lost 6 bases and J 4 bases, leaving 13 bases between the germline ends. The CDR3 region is CASIPGGGYGYTF. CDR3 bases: TGTGCCAGCATCCCTGGCGGGGGCTATGGCTACACCTTC.

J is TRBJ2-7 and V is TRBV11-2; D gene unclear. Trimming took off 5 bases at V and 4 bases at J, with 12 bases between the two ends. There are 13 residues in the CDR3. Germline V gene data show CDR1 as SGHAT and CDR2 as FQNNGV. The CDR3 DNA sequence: TGTGCCAGCAGCCTCCGCGCCCCTTACGAGCAGTACTTC. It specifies CASSLRAPYEQYF. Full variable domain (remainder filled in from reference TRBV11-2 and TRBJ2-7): EAGVAQSPRYKIIEKRQSVAFWCNPISGHATLYWYQQILGQGPKLLIQFQNNGVVDDSQLPKDRFSAERLKGVDSTLKIQPAKLEDSAVYLCASSLRAPYEQYFGPGTRLTVT.